The clone carrying this T cell receptor (beta chain) was found many times. No antigen is known for it. Trimming removed 2 bases from V and 7 bases from J, with 9 bases in between. The germline V gene encodes CDR1 MNHEY and CDR2 SVGAGI. This CDR3 contains 14 residues. Participants, patients aged 18 to 65, had newly diagnosed hyperthyroidism with a duration under 2 months. These data are taken from a study of T cells in Graves' hyperthyroidism and ophthalmopathy. Findings and limits, study-wide: The blood repertoire included most of the expanded thyroid clonotypes above 0.001. A model using 13 V-J features told ophthalmopathy apart from stable hyperthyroidism.

Researchers amplified the TCR beta CDR3 regions from RNA transcripts. A set of HTBI primers served as the primers for a first-round RT-PCR of the TCR CDR3. TCRdb re-called the multiplex PCR reads with MiXCR, one entry per CDR3 protein. The data contain about 620,000 distinct CDR3 sequences, about 17% of them singletons. This rearrangement joins TRBV6-5 to TRBJ1-6; D may be TRBD1 (6 bases). The sequence came from a woman in her twenties or thirties with Graves' hyperthyroidism. Sequencing was performed on blood. Here the CDR3 reads CASSYGRGNSPLHF. The DNA of the CDR3 is TGTGCCAGCAGTTACGGCAGGGGCAATTCACCCCTCCACTTT.